This T cell receptor (beta chain) was sequenced for a study of beta chain features in type 1 diabetes. Findings and caveats of the study: People with Type 1 diabetes carried modestly yet significantly shorter TCRB CDR3s in all four CD4+ subsets.

About this clone: Its antigen is unknown.

Reverse transcribing all isolated RNA meant expressed TCRB transcripts were sequenced. The protocol was immunoSEQ multiplex PCR, while the TCRdb copy is restricted to in-frame clones and leaves out a portion. The sample includes about 700,000 clones, around an eighth of them seen just once. The CDR3 has 14 residues. Trimming cost V 4 bases and J 8 bases, with 14 bases left between them. From germline, CDR1 is MDHEN and CDR2 SYDVKM. The TCR sequence derives from a man between 18 and 35 years old with type 1 diabetes. V is TRBV28 and J is TRBJ1-4; D perhaps matches TRBD1 (5 bases). Sequenced material: naive CD4+ T cells from blood. In DNA form, the CDR3 reads TGTGCCAGCAGTTACCGCAGGCGGACAGAAAAACTGTTTTTT. This codes for CASSYRRRTEKLFF.